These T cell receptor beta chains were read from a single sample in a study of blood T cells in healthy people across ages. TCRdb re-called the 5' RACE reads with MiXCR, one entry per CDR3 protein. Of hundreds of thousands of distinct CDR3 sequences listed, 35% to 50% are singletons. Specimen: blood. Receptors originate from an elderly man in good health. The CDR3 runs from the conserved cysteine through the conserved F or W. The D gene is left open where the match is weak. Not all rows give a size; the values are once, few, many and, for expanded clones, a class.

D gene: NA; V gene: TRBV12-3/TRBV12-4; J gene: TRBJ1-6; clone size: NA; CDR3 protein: CASSGDGGSPLHF; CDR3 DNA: TGTGCCAGCAGTGGGGACGGGGGATCACCCCTCCACTTT
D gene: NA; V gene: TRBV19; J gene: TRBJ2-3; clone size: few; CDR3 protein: CASSRISVDTQYF; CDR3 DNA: TGTGCCAGTAGTCGAATTAGCGTCGATACGCAGTATTTT
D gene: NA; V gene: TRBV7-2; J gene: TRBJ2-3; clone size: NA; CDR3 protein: CASSLGPGTDTQYF; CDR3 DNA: TGTGCCAGCAGCTTAGGTCCGGGGACAGATACGCAGTATTTT
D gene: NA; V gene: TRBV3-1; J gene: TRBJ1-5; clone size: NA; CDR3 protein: CASSPGGRNIQPQHF; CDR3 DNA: TGTGCCAGCAGCCCCGGCGGCAGGAATATTCAGCCCCAGCATTTT
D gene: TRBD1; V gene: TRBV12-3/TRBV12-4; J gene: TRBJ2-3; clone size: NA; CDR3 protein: CASSLHTGVIGDTQYF; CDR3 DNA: TGTGCCAGCAGTCTCCATACAGGGGTCATAGGAGATACGCAATATTTT
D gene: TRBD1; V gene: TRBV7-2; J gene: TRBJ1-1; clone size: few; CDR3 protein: CASSPYRGYGAEAFF; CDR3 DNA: TGTGCCAGCAGCCCATACAGGGGGTACGGGGCTGAAGCTTTCTTT
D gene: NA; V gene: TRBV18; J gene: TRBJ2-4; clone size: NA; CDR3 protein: CASSPNGDKNIQYF; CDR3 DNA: TGTGCCAGCTCCCCGAACGGGGACAAAAACATTCAGTACTTC
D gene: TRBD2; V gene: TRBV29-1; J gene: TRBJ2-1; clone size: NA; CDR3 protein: CSVGAGLGYEQFF; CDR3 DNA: TGCAGCGTGGGAGCGGGACTAGGATATGAGCAGTTCTTC
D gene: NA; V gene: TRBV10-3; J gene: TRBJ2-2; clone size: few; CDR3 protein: CAISGNSANTGELFF; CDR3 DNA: TGTGCCATCAGTGGTAACAGCGCGAACACCGGGGAGCTGTTTTTT
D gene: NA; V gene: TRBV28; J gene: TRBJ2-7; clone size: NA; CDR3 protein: CASSPVGGEVPEQYF; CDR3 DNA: TGTGCCAGCAGCCCTGTCGGGGGAGAGGTTCCCGAGCAGTACTTC
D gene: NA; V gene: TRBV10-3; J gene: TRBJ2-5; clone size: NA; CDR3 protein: CAISGSRQGGGTYDEQYF; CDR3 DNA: TGTGCCATCAGTGGGTCTCGACAGGGAGGAGGTACTTACGATGAGCAGTACTTC
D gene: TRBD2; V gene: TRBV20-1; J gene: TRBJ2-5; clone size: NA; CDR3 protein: CSAPGTSGGAGETQYF; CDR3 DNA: TGCAGTGCTCCCGGGACTAGCGGGGGGGCTGGAGAGACCCAGTACTTC
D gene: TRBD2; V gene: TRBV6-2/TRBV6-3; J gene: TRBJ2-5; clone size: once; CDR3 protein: CANSSPISGRAQETQYF; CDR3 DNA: TGTGCCAACAGTTCCCCCATTAGCGGGAGGGCCCAAGAGACCCAGTACTTC
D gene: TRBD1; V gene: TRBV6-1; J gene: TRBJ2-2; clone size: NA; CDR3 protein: CASSQDRGLYTGELFF; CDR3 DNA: TGTGCCAGCAGTCAGGACAGGGGGCTATACACCGGGGAGCTGTTTTTT
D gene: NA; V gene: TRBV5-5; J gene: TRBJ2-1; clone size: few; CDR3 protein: CASSLGRVVGNEQFF; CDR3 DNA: TGTGCCAGCAGCTTGGGCAGGGTGGTCGGGAATGAGCAGTTCTTC
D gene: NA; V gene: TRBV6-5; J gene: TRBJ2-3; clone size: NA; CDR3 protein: CASSEGGIDTQYF; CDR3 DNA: TGTGCCAGCAGCGAAGGAGGGATAGATACGCAGTATTTT
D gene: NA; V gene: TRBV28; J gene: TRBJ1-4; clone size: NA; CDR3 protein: CAGNPSAGDKEKLFF; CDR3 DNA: TGTGCCGGCAATCCGAGCGCTGGGGATAAAGAAAAACTGTTTTTT